What follows describes a single T cell receptor (beta chain). The CDR3 is 14 amino acids. This entry is derived from a study of blood T cell repertoires in COVID-19. The wider study: Some COVID-19 samples were acute and others convalescent; all came from the United States, Italy and Spain. Sample material is recorded as cDNA or gDNA derived from T cells, B-cell-depleted T cells, or PBMCs.

Seattle's enrolled individuals joined amid active infection and were then monitored longitudinally. This table comes from immunoSEQ multiplex PCR, and its TCRdb copy is limited to in-frame clones, with some not included. The sample lists roughly 350,000 clones, roughly 90% occurring once. The sequenced sample was peripheral blood. V usage is TRBV21-1 and J usage is TRBJ2-3; TRBD1, as called in the table, went unchecked against the DNA. TRBV21-1 is flagged as a pseudogene. The TCR originated in an older woman with COVID-19, enrolled during active disease. The CDR3 DNA reads as TGTGCCCTTAACACAGGGGGGAACACAGATACGCAGTATTTT. This gives the protein CALNTGGNTDTQYF.